The sequence of this T cell receptor (beta chain) was determined in a study of blood T cell repertoires in COVID-19. Study-wide background: Sites in the United States, Italy and Spain provided acute and convalescent COVID-19 samples.

In the original processing: Estimated nucleated cell counts came from reference gene primer amplification. Some clones are missing from TCRdb's copy, which holds only in-frame ones; the method was immunoSEQ multiplex PCR. V, J and clone size are those of that table, while D and trimming were read from the DNA. The sample contains 150,000 or so clones, around 93% of which appear only once. This TCR derives from a woman in her 50s with acute or convalescent COVID-19. The sequenced sample consisted of peripheral blood.

Written as DNA, the CDR3 is TGTGCCAGCAGCCCCACAACGTCTAGCGGGAGGGCCAGGTACGAGCAGTACTTC. Encoded protein: CASSPTTSSGRARYEQYF. This sequence joins TRBV11-2 and TRBJ2-7; 12 positions match TRBD2. The CDR3 totals 18 residues. Looked up from germline, CDR1 is SGHAT and CDR2 is FQNNGV. V gave up 5 bases and J gave up 4 bases; unmatched junction bases: 15.